This T cell receptor (beta chain) was observed in a study of a mutant IDH1 vaccine in newly diagnosed glioma. Study context: Patients received eight vaccinations in weeks 1, 3, 5, 7, 11, 15, 19, 23.

With regard to this clone: Its target is unknown.

As for time point: week 11, during vaccination. Every vaccine dose comprised 300 ug of mutant IDH1 20-mer peptide plus topical imiquimod. Donor tumors were new WHO grade 3 or 4 IDH1-mutant, ATRX-lost astrocytomas. Some clones are missing from TCRdb's copy, which holds only in-frame ones; the method was immunoSEQ multiplex PCR. The sample gives tens of thousands of clones, roughly 83% of which show up once; approximately 9.5% is in the top ten. The CDR3 is made up of 22 amino acids. The TCR was taken from a woman aged 45 to 65 with glioma. This specimen was PBMCs, taken from a glioma patient whose treatment included an IDH1 peptide vaccine. This chain connects TRBV21-1 to TRBJ1-6; the table's D call TRBD1 went unverified against the DNA. TRBV21-1 is a listed pseudogene. The CDR3 protein is CASSHEPDSSETGGSYNSPLHF. The DNA of the CDR3 is TGTGCCAGCAGCCACGAACCGGACAGCAGTGAGACAGGGGGCTCCTATAATTCACCCCTCCACTTT.